This note documents a single T cell receptor (beta chain) sequence. Libraries were prepared by immunoSEQ multiplex PCR; TCRdb keeps only in-frame clonotypes and omits some of them. The sample carries about 31,000 clones, around 75% recorded once. With V trimmed by 8 bases and J by 9 bases, 13 bases remained unmatched. This CDR3 comprises 14 residues. Germline assignment: CDR1 MNHEY and CDR2 SVGAGI. These data originate in a study of early stage breast cancer tumors. For the study at large: ER+/PR+/HER2- status applied to about 75% of the 16 invasive breast tumors. Invasive lobular carcinomas made up four of 12 ER+/PR+/HER2- tumors.

The TCR sequence derives from a person in their twenties or thirties with breast cancer. The gene calls are TRBV6-5 and TRBJ2-1; 7 bases match TRBD2. What was sequenced was breast tumor tissue. This CDR3 is CASSQRAPSGEQFF. CDR3 DNA sequence: TGTGCCAGCTCCCAGCGGGCGCCTAGCGGTGAGCAGTTCTTC.